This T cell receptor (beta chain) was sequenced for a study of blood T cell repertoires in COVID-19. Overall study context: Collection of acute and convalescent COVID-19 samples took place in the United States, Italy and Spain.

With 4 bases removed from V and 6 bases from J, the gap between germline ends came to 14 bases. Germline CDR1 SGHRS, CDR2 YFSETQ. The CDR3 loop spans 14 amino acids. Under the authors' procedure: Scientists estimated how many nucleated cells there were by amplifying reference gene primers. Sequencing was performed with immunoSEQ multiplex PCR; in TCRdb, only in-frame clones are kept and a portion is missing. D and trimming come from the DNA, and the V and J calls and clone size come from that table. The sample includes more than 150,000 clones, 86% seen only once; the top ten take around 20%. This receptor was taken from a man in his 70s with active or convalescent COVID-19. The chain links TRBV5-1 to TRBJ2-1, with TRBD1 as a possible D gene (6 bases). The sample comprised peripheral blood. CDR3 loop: CASSGGLRGNEQFF. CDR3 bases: TGCGCCAGCAGCGGGGGCCTTAGGGGCAATGAGCAGTTCTTC.